This T cell receptor beta chain comes out of a study of blood T cell repertoires in COVID-19. This clone turned up a few times. Only in-frame clones appear in the TCRdb table, and some are missing; sequencing was by immunoSEQ multiplex PCR. The data hold approximately 250,000 clones, with 88% observed a single time. The J segment lost 6 bases and the V segment lost 11 bases, leaving 9 bases of the junction unmatched. Germline V CDR1 and CDR2: SEHNR, FQNEAQ (reference sequence). The CDR3 loop spans 14 amino acids. The rearrangement links TRBV7-9 to TRBJ2-2, with 10 bases fitting TRBD2. Specimen: PBMCs or T cells enriched from blood (not recorded which). This sequence originates from a woman aged 40-49 years with acute COVID-19. The DNA of the CDR3 is TGTGCCTCAACACTAGCGGGGTTCCCCGGGGAGCTGTTTTTT. It yields the protein CASTLAGFPGELFF.